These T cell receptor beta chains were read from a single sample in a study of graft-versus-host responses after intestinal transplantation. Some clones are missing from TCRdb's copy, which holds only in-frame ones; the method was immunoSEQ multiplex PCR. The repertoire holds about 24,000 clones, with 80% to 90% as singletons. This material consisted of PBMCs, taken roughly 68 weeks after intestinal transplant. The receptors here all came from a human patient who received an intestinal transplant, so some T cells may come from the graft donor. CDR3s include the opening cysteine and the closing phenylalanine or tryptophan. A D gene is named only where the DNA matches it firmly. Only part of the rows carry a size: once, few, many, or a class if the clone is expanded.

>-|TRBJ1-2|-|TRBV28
CASSSWQDLNYGYTF
TGTGCCAGCAGTTCCTGGCAGGACCTTAACTATGGCTACACCTTC
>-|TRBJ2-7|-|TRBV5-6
CASSLSSYEQYF
TGTGCCAGCAGCTTGAGCTCCTACGAGCAGTACTTC
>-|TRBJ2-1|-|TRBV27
CASSLLGAYEQFF
TGTGCCAGCAGCCTCTTGGGGGCCTATGAGCAGTTCTTC
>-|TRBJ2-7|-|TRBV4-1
CASSQSPGMSSYERYF
TGCGCCAGCAGCCAATCCCCTGGCATGAGCTCCTACGAGCGGTACTTC
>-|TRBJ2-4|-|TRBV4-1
CASSLEVGGNIQYF
TGCGCCAGCAGCCTAGAAGTCGGGGGAAACATTCAGTACTTC
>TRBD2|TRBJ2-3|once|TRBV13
CASSLRLAITDTQYF
TGTGCCAGCAGCTTAAGACTAGCTATTACAGATACGCAGTATTTT
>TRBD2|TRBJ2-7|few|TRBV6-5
CASSRGLANSYEQYF
TGTGCCAGCAGCCGCGGACTAGCGAACTCCTACGAGCAGTACTTC
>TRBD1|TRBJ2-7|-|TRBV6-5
CASSYADRGSYEQYF
TGTGCCAGCAGTTACGCGGACAGGGGGTCCTACGAGCAGTACTTC
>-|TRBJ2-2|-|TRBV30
CALTEDSSTRELFF
TGTGCCCTGACAGAGGACAGCAGTACCCGGGAGCTGTTTTTT
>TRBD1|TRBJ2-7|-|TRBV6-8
CASSLRGQGSYEQYF
TGTGCCAGCAGCCTCAGGGGACAGGGGAGCTACGAGCAGTACTTC
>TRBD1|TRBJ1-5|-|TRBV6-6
CASSYSPGQYQPQHF
TGTGCCAGCAGTTACTCTCCGGGACAGTATCAGCCCCAGCATTTT
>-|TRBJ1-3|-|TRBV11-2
CASSLDNGGNTIYF
TGTGCCAGCAGCCTCGACAACGGTGGAAACACCATATATTTT
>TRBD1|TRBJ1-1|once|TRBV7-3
CASSLSGTGGSTEAFF
TGTGCCAGCAGCTTAAGTGGGACAGGGGGGAGCACTGAAGCTTTCTTT
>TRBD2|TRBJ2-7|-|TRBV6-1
CASSLAGVDYEQYF
TGTGCCAGCAGTCTAGCGGGAGTTGATTACGAGCAGTACTTC
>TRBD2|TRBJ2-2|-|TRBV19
CASTAGVDTGELFF
TGTGCCAGTACGGCGGGAGTTGACACCGGGGAGCTGTTTTTT
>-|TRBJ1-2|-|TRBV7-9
CASSSGRGYGYTF
TGTGCCAGCAGCTCGGGACGTGGCTATGGCTACACCTTC
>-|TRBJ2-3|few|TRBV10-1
CASSGVGSGDTQYF
TGCGCCAGCAGTGGGGTAGGCTCCGGGGATACGCAGTATTTT
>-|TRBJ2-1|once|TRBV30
CAFLTTGSSYNEQFF
TGTGCCTTCCTAACGACAGGCAGTTCCTACAATGAGCAGTTCTTC
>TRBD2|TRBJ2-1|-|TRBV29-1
CSVLSGAGRLYNEQFF
TGCAGCGTTCTGAGCGGGGCGGGGAGACTCTACAATGAGCAGTTCTTC
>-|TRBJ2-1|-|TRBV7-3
CASSPTGREQFF
TGTGCCAGCAGCCCGACCGGGCGTGAGCAGTTCTTC
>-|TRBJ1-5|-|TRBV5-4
CASSLAFPGPFTQPQHF
TGTGCCAGCAGCTTGGCCTTCCCCGGGCCGTTTACCCAGCCCCAGCATTTT
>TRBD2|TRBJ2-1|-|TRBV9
CASSVGGGSYNEQFF
TGTGCCAGCAGCGTCGGCGGGGGCTCCTACAATGAGCAGTTCTTC
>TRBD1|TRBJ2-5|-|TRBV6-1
CASSDPDREETQYF
TGTGCCAGCAGTGACCCCGACAGGGAGGAGACCCAGTACTTC
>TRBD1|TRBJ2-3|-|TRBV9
CASSATGASSTDTQYF
TGTGCCAGCAGCGCCACAGGGGCCTCTAGCACAGATACGCAGTATTTT
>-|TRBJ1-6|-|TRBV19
CASSGAASNSPLHF
TGTGCCAGTAGTGGGGCAGCTAGTAATTCACCCCTCCACTTT
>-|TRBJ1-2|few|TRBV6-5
CASRTLDRKGYGYTF
TGTGCCAGCAGGACCTTAGACAGGAAGGGCTATGGCTACACCTTC
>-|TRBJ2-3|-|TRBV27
CASSLSGTDTQYF
TGTGCCAGCAGTTTATCGGGCACAGATACGCAGTATTTT
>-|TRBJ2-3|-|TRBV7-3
CASRPSGTDTQYF
TGTGCCAGCAGGCCCTCAGGCACAGATACGCAGTATTTT
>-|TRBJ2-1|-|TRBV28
CASSFRGISYNEQFF
TGTGCCAGCAGTTTTCGGGGCATCTCCTACAATGAGCAGTTCTTC
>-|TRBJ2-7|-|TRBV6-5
CASSYSQGDYEQYF
TGTGCCAGCAGTTACTCCCAGGGCGACTACGAGCAGTACTTC
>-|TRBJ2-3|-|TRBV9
CASSVSLREITDTQYF
TGTGCCAGCAGCGTAAGTCTCCGGGAGATCACAGATACGCAGTATTTT
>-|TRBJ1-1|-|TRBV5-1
CASSTDTEAFF
TGCGCCAGCAGCACCGACACTGAAGCTTTCTTT
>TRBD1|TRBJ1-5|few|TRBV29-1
CSVGTANQPQHF
TGCAGCGTGGGGACAGCCAATCAGCCCCAGCATTTT
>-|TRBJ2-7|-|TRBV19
CASSSNLGYEQYF
TGTGCCAGTAGCTCCAATCTCGGCTACGAGCAGTACTTC
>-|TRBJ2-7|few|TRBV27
CASSFVKSPEQYF
TGTGCCAGCAGTTTTGTAAAATCCCCCGAGCAGTACTTC
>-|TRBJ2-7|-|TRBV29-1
CSVGEWGKGTYEQYF
TGCAGCGTTGGAGAATGGGGGAAAGGGACCTACGAGCAGTACTTC
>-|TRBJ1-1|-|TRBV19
CASSIDPENKAFF
TGTGCCAGTAGTATAGATCCCGAGAATAAAGCTTTCTTT
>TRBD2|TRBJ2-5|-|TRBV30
CAWSVLTMGGETQYF
TGTGCCTGGAGTGTTTTAACAATGGGGGGGGAGACCCAGTACTTC
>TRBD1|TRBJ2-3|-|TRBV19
CASRKTPGQGVEDTQYF
TGTGCCAGTAGAAAGACCCCGGGACAGGGGGTGGAAGATACGCAGTATTTT
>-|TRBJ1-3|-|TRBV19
CAGSEGPGNTIYF
TGTGCCGGGTCCGAGGGACCTGGAAACACCATATATTTT
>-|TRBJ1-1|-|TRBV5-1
CASSSGTVNEAFF
TGCGCCAGCAGCTCGGGGACGGTCAATGAAGCTTTCTTT
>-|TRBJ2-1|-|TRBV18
CASSPPQRATYNEQFF
TGTGCCAGCTCACCACCGCAGCGGGCTACCTACAATGAGCAGTTCTTC
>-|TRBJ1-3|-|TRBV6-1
CASGGRGPGRNTIYF
TGTGCGAGCGGGGGAAGAGGGCCTGGGAGGAACACCATATATTTT
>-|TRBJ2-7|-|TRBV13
CASSFPGSREQYF
TGTGCCAGCAGCTTCCCCGGGAGTAGAGAGCAGTACTTC
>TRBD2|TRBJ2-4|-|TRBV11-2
CASSLGGIGKNIQYF
TGTGCCAGCAGCTTGGGGGGGATTGGCAAAAACATTCAGTACTTC
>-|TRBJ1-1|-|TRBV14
CASSPWGDTEAFF
TGTGCCAGCAGCCCCTGGGGGGACACTGAAGCTTTCTTT
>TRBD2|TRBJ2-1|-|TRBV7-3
CASSPRRAGTYSYNEQFF
TGTGCCAGCAGCCCTCGCAGAGCGGGAACTTACTCCTACAATGAGCAGTTCTTC
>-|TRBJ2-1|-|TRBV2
CASSVDGDEQFF
TGTGCCAGCAGTGTGGATGGGGATGAGCAGTTCTTC
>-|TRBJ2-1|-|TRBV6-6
CASGNRPILVNEQFF
TGTGCCAGCGGCAACCGACCGATTTTGGTCAATGAGCAGTTCTTC
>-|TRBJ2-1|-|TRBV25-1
CASRSEWTNNEQFF
TGTGCCAGCAGGAGCGAATGGACCAACAATGAGCAGTTCTTC